This T cell receptor (beta chain) came from a study of neoadjuvant anti-PD-1 for oral cavity cancer. On the study more broadly: Nivolumab at 3 mg/kg was mostly given biweekly, three to four doses, pre-surgery.

The time point denotes: after neoadjuvant nivolumab, at surgical resection. Stage II-IVA oral cavity squamous cell carcinoma was new and untreated by systemic or radiation therapy. PBMCs were not maintained or expanded in culture before analysis. Generated by immunoSEQ multiplex PCR, the TCRdb table keeps only in-frame clones and is missing some. The table lists 15,000 or so clones, approximately 73% of them singletons. Sequenced here: PBMCs, sampled after nivolumab (anti-PD-1) treatment. This receptor was taken from a person between 40 and 79 years old with oral cavity squamous cell carcinoma.

CDR3 region: CASSLKSSYEQYF. The CDR3 coding sequence is TGTGCCAGCAGCTTGAAAAGCTCCTACGAGCAGTACTTC. V usage is TRBV7-3 and J usage is TRBJ2-7; no clear D. Germline V gives CDR1 SGHTA, CDR2 FQGTGA. CDR3 length: 13 residues. Trimming took 3 bases from V and 0 from J, leaving 6 bases between them.